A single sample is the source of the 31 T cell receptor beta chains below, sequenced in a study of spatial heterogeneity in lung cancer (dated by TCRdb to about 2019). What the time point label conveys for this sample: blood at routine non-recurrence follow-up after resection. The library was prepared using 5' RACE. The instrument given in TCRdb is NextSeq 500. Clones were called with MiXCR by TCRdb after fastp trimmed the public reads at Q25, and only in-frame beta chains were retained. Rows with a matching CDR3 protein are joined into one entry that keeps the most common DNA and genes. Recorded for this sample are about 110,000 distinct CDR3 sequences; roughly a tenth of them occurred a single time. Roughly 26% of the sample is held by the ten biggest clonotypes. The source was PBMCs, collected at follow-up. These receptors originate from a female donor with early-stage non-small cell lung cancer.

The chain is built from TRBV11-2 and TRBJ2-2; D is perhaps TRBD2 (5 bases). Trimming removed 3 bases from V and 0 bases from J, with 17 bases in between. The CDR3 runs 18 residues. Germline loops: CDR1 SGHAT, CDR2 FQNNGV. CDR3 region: CASSFPSGALSNTGELFF. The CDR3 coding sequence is TGTGCCAGCAGCTTCCCCAGCGGAGCCCTCTCGAACACCGGGGAGCTGTTTTTT.

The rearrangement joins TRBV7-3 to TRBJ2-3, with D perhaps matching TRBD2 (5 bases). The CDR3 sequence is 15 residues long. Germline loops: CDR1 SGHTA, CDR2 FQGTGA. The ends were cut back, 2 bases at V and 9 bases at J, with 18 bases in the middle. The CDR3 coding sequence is TGTGCCAGCAGCTTAGGGAGTAGCGCCCTTTTCACGCAGTATTTT. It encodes CASSLGSSALFTQYF.

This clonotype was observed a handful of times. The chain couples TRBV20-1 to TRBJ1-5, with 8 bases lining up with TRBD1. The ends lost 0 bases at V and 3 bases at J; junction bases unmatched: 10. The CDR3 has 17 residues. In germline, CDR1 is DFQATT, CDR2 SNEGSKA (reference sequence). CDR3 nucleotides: TGCAGTGCTAGAGACGAAAAACAGGGGGGGTTCAATCAGCCCCAGCATTTT. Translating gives CSARDEKQGGFNQPQHF.

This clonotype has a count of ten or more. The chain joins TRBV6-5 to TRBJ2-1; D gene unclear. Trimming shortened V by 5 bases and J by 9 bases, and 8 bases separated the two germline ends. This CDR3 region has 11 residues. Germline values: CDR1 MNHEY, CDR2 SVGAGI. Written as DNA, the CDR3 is TGTGCCAGCAGTACCCCGCGTGAGCAGTTCTTC. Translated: CASSTPREQFF.

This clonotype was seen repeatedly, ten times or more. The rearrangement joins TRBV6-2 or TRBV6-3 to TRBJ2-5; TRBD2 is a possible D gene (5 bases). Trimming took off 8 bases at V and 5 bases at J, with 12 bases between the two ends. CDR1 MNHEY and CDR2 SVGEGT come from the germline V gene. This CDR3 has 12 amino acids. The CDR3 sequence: CASWRLGETQYF. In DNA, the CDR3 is TGTGCCAGCTGGAGGCTCGGGGAGACCCAGTACTTC.

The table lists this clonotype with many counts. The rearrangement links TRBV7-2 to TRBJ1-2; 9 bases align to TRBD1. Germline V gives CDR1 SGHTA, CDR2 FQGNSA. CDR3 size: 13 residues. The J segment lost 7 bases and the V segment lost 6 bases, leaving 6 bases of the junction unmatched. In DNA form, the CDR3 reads TGTGCCAGCAGTCGGGACAGGGATAGTGGCTACACCTTC. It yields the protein CASSRDRDSGYTF.

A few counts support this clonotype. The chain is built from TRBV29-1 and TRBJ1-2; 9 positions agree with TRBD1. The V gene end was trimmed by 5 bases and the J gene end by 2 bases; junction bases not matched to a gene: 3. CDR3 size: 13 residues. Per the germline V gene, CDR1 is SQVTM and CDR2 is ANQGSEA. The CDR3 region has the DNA TGCAGCGTTCGTGGACAGGGGAACTATGGCTACACCTTC. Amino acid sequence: CSVRGQGNYGYTF.

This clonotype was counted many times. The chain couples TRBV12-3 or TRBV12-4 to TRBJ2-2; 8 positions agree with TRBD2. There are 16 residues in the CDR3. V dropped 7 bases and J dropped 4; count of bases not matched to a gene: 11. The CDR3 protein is CASILKAGGPTGELFF. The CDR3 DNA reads TGTGCCAGCATACTTAAGGCGGGAGGCCCCACCGGGGAGCTGTTTTTT.

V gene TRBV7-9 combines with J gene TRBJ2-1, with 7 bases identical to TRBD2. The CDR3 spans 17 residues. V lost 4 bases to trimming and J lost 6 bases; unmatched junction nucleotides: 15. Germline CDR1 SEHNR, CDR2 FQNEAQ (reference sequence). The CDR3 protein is CASSWGGGGTLPNEQFF. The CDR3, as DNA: TGTGCCAGCAGCTGGGGGGGTGGCGGAACGCTCCCCAATGAGCAGTTCTTC.

The DNA for the CDR3 is TGTGCCAGCAGCTTAGATCCCAGCGGGAGCCGTACGCAGTATTTT. It translates to CASSLDPSGSRTQYF. V gene TRBV7-2 combines with J gene TRBJ2-3, with 8 bases matching TRBD2. Germline V gene data show CDR1 as SGHTA and CDR2 as FQGNSA. This CDR3 contains 15 residues. The ends lost 1 base at V and 8 bases at J; junction bases unmatched: 8.

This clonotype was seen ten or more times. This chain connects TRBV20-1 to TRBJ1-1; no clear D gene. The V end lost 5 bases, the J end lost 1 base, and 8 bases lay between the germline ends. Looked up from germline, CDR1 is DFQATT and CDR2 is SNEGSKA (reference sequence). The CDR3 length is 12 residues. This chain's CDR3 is CSAPQWNTEAFF. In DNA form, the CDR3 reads TGCAGTGCTCCCCAGTGGAACACTGAAGCTTTCTTT.

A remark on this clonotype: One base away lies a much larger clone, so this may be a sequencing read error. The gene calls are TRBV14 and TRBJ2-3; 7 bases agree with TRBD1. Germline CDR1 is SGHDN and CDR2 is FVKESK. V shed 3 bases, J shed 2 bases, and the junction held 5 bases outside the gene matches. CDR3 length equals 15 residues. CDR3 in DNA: TGTGCCAGCAGCCATGGTGGACAGGTCACAGATACGCAGTATTTT. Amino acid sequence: CASSHGGQVTDTQYF.

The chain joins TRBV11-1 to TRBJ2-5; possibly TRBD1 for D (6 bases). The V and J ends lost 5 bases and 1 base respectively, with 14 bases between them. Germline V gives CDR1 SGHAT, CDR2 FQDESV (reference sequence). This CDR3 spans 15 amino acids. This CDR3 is CASSRQVVFQETQYF. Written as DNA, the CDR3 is TGTGCCAGCAGCCGACAGGTAGTTTTCCAAGAGACCCAGTACTTC.

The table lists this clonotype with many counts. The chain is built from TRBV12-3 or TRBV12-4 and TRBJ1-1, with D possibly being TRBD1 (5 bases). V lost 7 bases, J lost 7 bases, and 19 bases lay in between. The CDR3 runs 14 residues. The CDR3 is CASTSTAGTSEAFF. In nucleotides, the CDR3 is TGTGCCAGCACATCGACAGCCGGTACAAGTGAAGCTTTCTTT.

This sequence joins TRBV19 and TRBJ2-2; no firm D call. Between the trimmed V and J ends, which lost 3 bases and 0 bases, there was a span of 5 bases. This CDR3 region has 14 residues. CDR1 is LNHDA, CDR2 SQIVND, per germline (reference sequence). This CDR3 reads CASSIMSNTGELFF. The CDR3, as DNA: TGTGCCAGTAGTATCATGTCGAACACCGGGGAGCTGTTTTTT. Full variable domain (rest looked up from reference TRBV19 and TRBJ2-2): DGGITQSPKYLFRKEGQNVTLSCEQNLNHDAMYWYRQDPGQGLRLIYYSQIVNDFQKGDIAEGYSVSREKKESFPLTVTSAQKNPTAFYLCASSIMSNTGELFFGEGSRLTVL.

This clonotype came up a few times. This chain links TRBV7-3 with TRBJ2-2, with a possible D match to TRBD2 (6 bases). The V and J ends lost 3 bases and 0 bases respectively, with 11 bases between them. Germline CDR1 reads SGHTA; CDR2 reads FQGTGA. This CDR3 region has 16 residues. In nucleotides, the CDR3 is TGTGCCAGCAGCTTTTTAGCGGCAGCGAACACCGGGGAGCTGTTTTTT. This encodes CASSFLAAANTGELFF.

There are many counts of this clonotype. CDR3 sequence reads: CSVTGTGRDNTEAFF. CDR3 coding DNA: TGCAGCGTGACCGGGACAGGACGGGACAACACTGAAGCTTTCTTT. J is TRBJ1-1 and V is TRBV29-1, with TRBD1 identical over 8 bases. Germline CDR1 and CDR2: SQVTM and ANQGSEA. Losses at the gene ends were 6 bases for V and 2 bases for J; bases not matched to a gene: 11. The CDR3 sequence is 15 residues long.

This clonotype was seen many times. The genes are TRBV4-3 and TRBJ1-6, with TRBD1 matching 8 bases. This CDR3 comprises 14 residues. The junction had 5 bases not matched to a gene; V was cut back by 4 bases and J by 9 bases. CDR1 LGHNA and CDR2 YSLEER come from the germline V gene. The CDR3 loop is CASSPGQGTSPLHF. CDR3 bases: TGCGCCAGCAGCCCCGGACAGGGAACTTCACCCCTCCACTTT.

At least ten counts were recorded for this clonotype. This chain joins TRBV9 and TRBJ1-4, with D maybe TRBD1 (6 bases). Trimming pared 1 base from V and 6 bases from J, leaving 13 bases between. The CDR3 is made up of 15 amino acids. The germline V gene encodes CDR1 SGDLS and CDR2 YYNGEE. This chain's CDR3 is CASSVTGTRYEKLFF. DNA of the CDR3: TGTGCCAGCAGCGTAACCGGGACACGTTATGAAAAACTGTTTTTT.

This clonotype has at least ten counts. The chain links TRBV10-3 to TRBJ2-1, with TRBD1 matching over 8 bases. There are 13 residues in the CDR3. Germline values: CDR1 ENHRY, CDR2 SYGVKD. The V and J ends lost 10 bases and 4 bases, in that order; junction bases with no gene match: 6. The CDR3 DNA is TGTGCCACCGCGGACAGGGTTTACAATGAGCAGTTCTTC. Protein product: CATADRVYNEQFF.

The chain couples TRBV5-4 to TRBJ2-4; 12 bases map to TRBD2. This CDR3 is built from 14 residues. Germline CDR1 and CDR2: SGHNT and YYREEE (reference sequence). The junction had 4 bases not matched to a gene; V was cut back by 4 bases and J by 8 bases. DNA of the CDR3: TGTGCCAGCAGCGAGAGACTAGCGGGAGACATTCAGTACTTC. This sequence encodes CASSERLAGDIQYF.

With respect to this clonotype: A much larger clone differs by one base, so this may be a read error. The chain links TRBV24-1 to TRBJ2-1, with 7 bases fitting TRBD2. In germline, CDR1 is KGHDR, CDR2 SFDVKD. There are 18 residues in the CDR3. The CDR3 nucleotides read TGTGCCACCTGTGATACTAATAGCGGGTCGAGCTCCTACAATGAGCAGTTCTTC. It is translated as CATCDTNSGSSSYNEQFF.

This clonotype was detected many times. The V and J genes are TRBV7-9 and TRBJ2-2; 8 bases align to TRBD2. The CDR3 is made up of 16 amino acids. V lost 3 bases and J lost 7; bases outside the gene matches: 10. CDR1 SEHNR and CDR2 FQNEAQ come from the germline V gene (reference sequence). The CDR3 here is CASSFRTTGTSGELFF. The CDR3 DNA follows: TGTGCCAGCAGCTTTAGAACGACCGGGACTAGCGGGGAGCTGTTTTTT.

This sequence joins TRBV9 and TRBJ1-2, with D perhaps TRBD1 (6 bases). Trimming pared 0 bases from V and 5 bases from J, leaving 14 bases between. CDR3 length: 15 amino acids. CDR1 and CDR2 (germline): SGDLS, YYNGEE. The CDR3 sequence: CASSVAGQRGYGYTF. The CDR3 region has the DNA TGTGCCAGCAGCGTAGCTGGACAGCGAGGATATGGCTACACCTTC. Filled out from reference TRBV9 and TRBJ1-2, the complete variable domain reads DSGVTQTPKHLITATGQRVTLRCSPRSGDLSVYWYQQSLDQGLQFLIQYYNGEERAKGNILERFSAQQFPDLHSELNLSSLELGDSALYFCASSVAGQRGYGYTFGSGTRLTVV.

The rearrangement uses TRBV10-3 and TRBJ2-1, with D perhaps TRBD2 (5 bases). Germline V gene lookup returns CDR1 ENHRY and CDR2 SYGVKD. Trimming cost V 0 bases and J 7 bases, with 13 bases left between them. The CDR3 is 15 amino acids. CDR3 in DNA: TGTGCCATCAGTGAGTCGATCCTGACGGGGAATGAGCAGTTCTTC. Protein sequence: CAISESILTGNEQFF.

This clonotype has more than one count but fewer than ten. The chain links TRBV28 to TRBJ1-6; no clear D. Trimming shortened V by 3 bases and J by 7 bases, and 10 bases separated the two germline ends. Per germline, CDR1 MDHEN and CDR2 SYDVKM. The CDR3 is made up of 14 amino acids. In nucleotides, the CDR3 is TGTGCCAGCAGTTTCTCCGGGAAAAATTCACCCCTCCACTTT. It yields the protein CASSFSGKNSPLHF.

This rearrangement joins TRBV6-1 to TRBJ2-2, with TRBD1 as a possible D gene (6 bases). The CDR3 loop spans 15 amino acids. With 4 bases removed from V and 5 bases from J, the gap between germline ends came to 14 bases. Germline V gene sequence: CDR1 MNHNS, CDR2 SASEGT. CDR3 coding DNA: TGTGCCAGCAGTGCAAACAGGGCTGGGACCGGGGAGCTGTTTTTT. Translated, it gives CASSANRAGTGELFF.

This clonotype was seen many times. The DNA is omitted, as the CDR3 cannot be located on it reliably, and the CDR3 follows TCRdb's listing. The CDR3: CASSTSFGELFF. The V gene is TRBV12-3 or TRBV12-4, the J gene TRBJ2-2. 12 amino acids form the CDR3, both terminal residues included.

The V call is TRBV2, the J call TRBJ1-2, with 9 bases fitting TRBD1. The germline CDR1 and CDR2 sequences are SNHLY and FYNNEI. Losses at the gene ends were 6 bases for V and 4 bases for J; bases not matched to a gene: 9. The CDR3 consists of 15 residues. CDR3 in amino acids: CASRSTGTGPYGYTF. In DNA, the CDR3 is TGTGCCAGCAGATCGACTGGGACAGGGCCCTATGGCTACACCTTC.

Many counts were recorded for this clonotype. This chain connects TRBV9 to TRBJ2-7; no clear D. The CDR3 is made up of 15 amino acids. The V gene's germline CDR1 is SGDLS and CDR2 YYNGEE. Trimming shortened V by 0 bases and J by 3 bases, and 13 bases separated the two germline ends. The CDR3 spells CASSVGATELYEQYF. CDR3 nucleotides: TGTGCCAGCAGCGTAGGAGCAACAGAGCTCTACGAGCAGTACTTC.

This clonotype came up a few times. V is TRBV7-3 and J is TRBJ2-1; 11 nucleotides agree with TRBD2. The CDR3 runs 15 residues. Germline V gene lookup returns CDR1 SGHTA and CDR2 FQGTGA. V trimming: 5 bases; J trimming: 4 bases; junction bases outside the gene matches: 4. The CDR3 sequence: CASSRTSGLYNEQFF. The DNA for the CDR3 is TGTGCCAGCAGCCGGACTAGCGGGCTATACAATGAGCAGTTCTTC.